The 15 T cell receptor beta chains below come from one sample, sequenced in a study of cytomegalovirus exposure and HLA in healthy donors. This PCR relied on a set of 60 Vbeta primers and 13 Jbeta primers. Measured with immunoSEQ multiplex PCR; TCRdb has only the in-frame clones, and not every one. Of about 120,000 clones in the sample, about 81% were seen once. What was sequenced was PBMCs. These receptor sequences come from a woman between 50 and 59 years old in good health and CMV-seropositive.

This chain uses TRBV9 with TRBJ2-3; 8 nucleotides agree with TRBD2. The CDR3 is 15 amino acids. V shed 0 bases and J 6 bases; nucleotides not matched to a gene: 6. Per the germline V gene, CDR1 is SGDLS and CDR2 is YYNGEE. Written as DNA, the CDR3 is TGTGCCAGCAGCGTAGTAGGGACTAGGGTCGATACGCAGTATTTT. Amino acids: CASSVVGTRVDTQYF.

The chain recombines TRBV7-6 with TRBJ2-3; tentatively, D is TRBD2 (5 bases). Germline V gene sequence: CDR1 SGHVS, CDR2 FNYEAQ. This CDR3 contains 16 residues. The V and J ends lost 2 bases and 6 bases respectively, with 18 bases between them. CDR3 sequence (DNA): TGTGCCAGCAGCTTACGTCAAGCGGCCAGTATGGATACGCAGTATTTT. This codes for CASSLRQAASMDTQYF.

This clone appeared a few times. The rearrangement joins TRBV2 to TRBJ2-1; the D gene is possibly TRBD2 (6 bases). CDR1 is SNHLY, CDR2 FYNNEI, per germline. The CDR3 is 15 residues long. The V end lost 4 bases, the J end lost 6 bases, and 16 bases lay between the germline ends. The chain's CDR3 is CASSVEGGVVNEQFF. The CDR3 DNA reads TGTGCCAGCAGTGTGGAGGGTGGGGTAGTCAATGAGCAGTTCTTC.

The chain has TRBV5-5 and TRBJ2-7; D may be TRBD1 (5 bases). This CDR3 contains 12 residues. Germline V lookup: CDR1 SGHKS, CDR2 YYEKEE (reference sequence). V was cut by 2 bases and J by 5 bases, with 8 bases left in between. The CDR3 DNA sequence: TGTGCCAGCAGCTTCCTCAGGGACGAGCAGTACTTC. It codes for CASSFLRDEQYF. The full variable domain, rest sourced from reference TRBV5-5 and TRBJ2-7, is DAGVTQSPTHLIKTRGQQVTLRCSPISGHKSVSWYQQVLGQGPQFIFQYYEKEERGRGNFPDRFSARQFPNYSSELNVNALLLGDSALYLCASSFLRDEQYFGPGTRLTVT.

V is TRBV9 and J is TRBJ1-4, with 8 bases that match TRBD1. V shed 3 bases, J shed 3 bases, and the junction held 1 base outside the gene matches. CDR3 size: 14 residues. CDR1 is SGDLS, CDR2 YYNGEE, per germline. The CDR3 nucleotides read TGTGCCAGCAGCGCGACAGGGGCTAATGAAAAACTGTTTTTT. This encodes CASSATGANEKLFF.

V and J are TRBV5-1 and TRBJ1-2; perhaps TRBD1 as D (5 bases). CDR3 size: 14 residues. V was clipped by 4 bases and J by 0 bases, with 10 bases between them. The V gene's germline CDR1 is SGHRS and CDR2 YFSETQ. The CDR3 spells CASSQDNSNYGYTF. The CDR3 coding sequence is TGCGCCAGCAGCCAGGACAACTCTAACTATGGCTACACCTTC.

CDR3 protein: CASSLSRVDGYTF. CDR3 DNA: TGTGCCAGCAGTTTATCCAGGGTGGATGGCTACACCTTC. V is TRBV28 and J is TRBJ1-2; D is perhaps TRBD1 (5 bases). The germline V gene has CDR1 MDHEN and CDR2 SYDVKM. This CDR3 region has 13 residues. V lost 1 base and J 6 bases, leaving 9 bases between the germline ends.

J is TRBJ2-3 and V is TRBV27, with D possibly TRBD2 on 5 matching bases. Germline loops: CDR1 MNHEY, CDR2 SMNVEV (reference sequence). The CDR3 runs to 14 residues. Deletions cut 6 bases from V and 0 bases from J, with 10 bases between. As DNA, the CDR3 is TGTGCCAGCAGGAGGGCGCCTAGCACAGATACGCAGTATTTT. This translates into CASRRAPSTDTQYF.

The chain couples TRBV30 to TRBJ2-5; D gene unclear. Germline V gene sequence: CDR1 GTSNPN, CDR2 SVGIG (reference sequence). This CDR3 comprises 13 residues. V was clipped by 5 bases and J by 5 bases, with 15 bases between them. CDR3 DNA: TGTGCCTGGTCGAATGGGCTCCGGGAGACCCAGTACTTC. Translating gives CAWSNGLRETQYF.

With regard to this clone: No DNA is shown, since the ends of the CDR3 on it are uncertain; the CDR3 is the one TCRdb lists. The chain carries TRBV29-1 and TRBJ1-1. The CDR3 has 12 residues if both end residues are counted. Germline V gives CDR1 SQVTM, CDR2 ANQGSEA. The chain's CDR3 is CSALRAGAEAFF.

This chain joins TRBV27 and TRBJ1-2; 8 positions agree with TRBD1. CDR1 is MNHEY and CDR2 is SMNVEV in the germline V gene (reference sequence). The V segment lost 4 bases and the J segment 4 bases; nucleotides outside the gene matches: 8. CDR3 length: 15 residues. The CDR3 nucleotides read TGTGCCAGCAGTTGGACAGGGAGCCTGGGCTATGGCTACACCTTC. This encodes CASSWTGSLGYGYTF.

The chain employs TRBV6-6 and TRBJ2-7; TRBD2 is a possible D gene (5 bases). Looked up from germline, CDR1 is MNHNY and CDR2 is SVGAGI (reference sequence). The germline V and J ends were trimmed by 2 bases and 2 bases, with 10 bases remaining between them. The CDR3 loop spans 14 amino acids. The CDR3 nucleotides read TGTGCCAGCAGTTACAAAGGACTCCCCTACGAGCAGTACTTC. This gives the protein CASSYKGLPYEQYF.

This clone was seen a few times. This chain joins TRBV19 and TRBJ1-5; TRBD1 matches at 8 bases. CDR3 length equals 13 residues. From germline, CDR1 is LNHDA and CDR2 SQIVND (reference sequence). V lost 4 bases to trimming and J lost 5 bases; unmatched junction nucleotides: 1. The CDR3 is CASSKTGDQPQHF. CDR3 sequence (DNA): TGTGCCAGTAGTAAGACAGGGGATCAGCCCCAGCATTTT. Full variable domain (missing parts from reference TRBV19 and TRBJ1-5): DGGITQSPKYLFRKEGQNVTLSCEQNLNHDAMYWYRQDPGQGLRLIYYSQIVNDFQKGDIAEGYSVSREKKESFPLTVTSAQKNPTAFYLCASSKTGDQPQHFGDGTRLSIL.

This chain links TRBV15 with TRBJ2-5; TRBD1 agrees at 8 bases. Germline CDR1 reads LNHNV; CDR2 reads YYDKDF (reference sequence). The CDR3 extends over 14 amino acids. The ends lost 1 base at V and 3 bases at J; junction bases unmatched: 1. The CDR3 sequence is CATSRGDRKETQYF. The CDR3 DNA is TGTGCCACCAGCAGAGGGGACAGGAAAGAGACCCAGTACTTC. Full variable domain (remainder filled in from reference TRBV15 and TRBJ2-5): DAMVIQNPRYQVTQFGKPVTLSCSQTLNHNVMYWYQQKSSQAPKLLFHYYDKDFNNEADTPDNFQSRRPNTSFCFLDIRSPGLGDTAMYLCATSRGDRKETQYFGPGTRLLVL.

The rearrangement joins TRBV5-6 to TRBJ2-7; 8 bases align to TRBD1. Per the germline V gene, CDR1 is SGHDT and CDR2 is YYEEEE. This CDR3 region has 16 residues. V was pared by 4 bases and J by 2 bases, with 11 bases of the junction left unmatched. The chain's CDR3 is CASSVFRDRLPYEQYF. CDR3 sequence (DNA): TGTGCCAGCAGCGTATTCCGGGACAGGCTACCCTACGAGCAGTACTTC.